The clone carrying this TCR beta chain showed up just a few times. The CDR3 has 14 amino acids. Trimming took 7 bases from V and 4 from J; bases not matched to a gene: 6. Germline values: CDR1 SNHLY, CDR2 FYNNEI. In building TCR beta libraries, iRepertoire HTBI primers were used together with Arm-PCR of CDR3 regions. Using its own MiXCR run on the multiplex PCR reads, TCRdb lists one record per CDR3 protein. The top ten clones hold roughly 46% of a sample with over 650,000 distinct CDR3 sequences, roughly 30% of them seen once. These data are taken from a study of regulatory T cells in long-lasting Graves disease. The time point: persistent/refractory GD, antithyroid drugs over 5 years with positive TRAb. PBMC RNA was the source of the TCR library.

The chain uses TRBV2 and TRBJ2-5; 10 nucleotides agree with TRBD2. The sequence was obtained from a female donor with Graves disease. The material sequenced was peripheral blood mononuclear cells (PBMCs), taken when the disease was refractory, from a patient treated with antithyroid drugs. The CDR3 loop reads CASKAGGPRETQYF. DNA of the CDR3: TGTGCCAGCAAAGCGGGAGGGCCCCGAGAGACCCAGTACTTC.